This T cell receptor (beta chain) was observed in a study of early T cells in non-severe SARS-CoV-2 infection. In its sample, this clonotype was seen a few times. Germline V CDR1 and CDR2: SQVTM, ANQGSEA. The CDR3 is 11 residues long. Between the trimmed V and J ends, which lost 1 base and 5 bases, there was a span of 4 bases. TCRdb processed the 5' RACE reads anew with MiXCR; each CDR3 protein has one entry. This table has 70,000 to 90,000 distinct CDR3 sequences, approximately 12% appearing once. Sequenced: whole blood. The genes are TRBV29-1 and TRBJ2-3; D not certain. The clonotype originates from an adult who was a healthcare worker with PCR-confirmed SARS-CoV-2 infection or an uninfected control (not recorded which). In nucleotides, the CDR3 is TGCAGCGTTGAAGCGGTAGATACGCAGTATTTT. Amino acid sequence: CSVEAVDTQYF.